This is a list of T cell receptor beta chains from one sample in a study of post-analysis software for immune sequencing data. TCRdb re-called the PCR reads through MiXCR, storing one row per CDR3 protein. The data contain some 500,000 distinct CDR3 sequences, approximately 46% of them seen just once; the ten biggest clones take up about 12%. Sequencing was done on a sample of blood. The receptors originated from a girl between 5 and 17 years old with multiple sclerosis. The CDR3 runs from the conserved cysteine through the conserved F or W.

>TRBV9|TRBJ2-3
CASSVDGWDTQYF
>TRBV12-3/TRBV12-4|TRBJ2-1
CASSSPSAGVNYNEQFF
>TRBV12-3/TRBV12-4|TRBJ2-5
CASSPGREQYF
>TRBV6-1|TRBJ2-4
CASSEIYRGSKNIQYF
>TRBV7-2|TRBJ1-1
CASSLPQDTEAFF
>TRBV7-9|TRBJ1-2
CASSLSDSLIYGYTF
>TRBV10-3|TRBJ2-5
CAIRPGPWEETQYF
>TRBV7-3|TRBJ2-3
CASSFGLADVYTQYF
>TRBV6-5|TRBJ1-2
CASSYAGTGNYGYTF
>TRBV4-3|TRBJ1-1
CASSQDAQGIVTEAFF
>TRBV24-1|TRBJ2-1
CATSDSGTGIHNEQFF
>TRBV2|TRBJ2-1
CASGLEGFNEQFF
>TRBV12-3/TRBV12-4|NA
CASSSLGGSWETQYF
>TRBV20-1|TRBJ2-1
CSARDRDTYFYEQFF
>TRBV20-1|TRBJ2-7
CSAKPTDGYEQYF
>TRBV28|TRBJ2-1
CASSLSGGRANEQFF
>TRBV29-1|TRBJ2-7
CSVVLGSGGSSYEQYF
>TRBV27|TRBJ2-7
CASSGGGWGPSYEQYF
>TRBV5-6|TRBJ2-1
CASKPTGLLRDEQFF
>TRBV29-1|TRBJ2-5
CSVEAGTGKQETQYF
>TRBV7-3|TRBJ1-1
CASSLETNTEAFF
>TRBV3-1|TRBJ1-5
CASSKQGSNQPQHF
>TRBV12-3/TRBV12-4|NA
CASSDPRQGKTYEQYF
>TRBV7-3|TRBJ2-3
CASSSRSSGLFTDTQYF
>TRBV20-1|TRBJ2-5
CSARSSGYQETQYF
>TRBV12-3/TRBV12-4|TRBJ2-1
CASSSAGTSLIPSYNEQFF
>TRBV20-1|TRBJ2-4
CSAPLATYNEQYF
>TRBV12-3/TRBV12-4|TRBJ2-1
CASIGVQGGNEQFF
>TRBV6-1|TRBJ2-1
CAPRLVSYNEQFF
>TRBV20-1|TRBJ2-5
CSETGGAMEQYF
>TRBV20-1|TRBJ2-7
CSAREGWTGGTYEQYF
>TRBV6-1|TRBJ2-4
CASSRPGQGAPLAKNIQYF
>TRBV20-1|TRBJ2-1
CSAKGPPGSGSSYNEQFF
>TRBV5-1|TRBJ2-5
CASSGSQETQYF
>TRBV7-2|TRBJ2-7
CASSFVAGGDEQYF
>TRBV20-1|TRBJ1-2
CSANRDGYTF
>TRBV20-1|TRBJ2-7
CSPNPGGGGEQYF
>TRBV4-1|NA
CASSQEGLLAGVDKTQYF
>TRBV6-6|TRBJ2-1
CASSYLVGGRAHNEQFF